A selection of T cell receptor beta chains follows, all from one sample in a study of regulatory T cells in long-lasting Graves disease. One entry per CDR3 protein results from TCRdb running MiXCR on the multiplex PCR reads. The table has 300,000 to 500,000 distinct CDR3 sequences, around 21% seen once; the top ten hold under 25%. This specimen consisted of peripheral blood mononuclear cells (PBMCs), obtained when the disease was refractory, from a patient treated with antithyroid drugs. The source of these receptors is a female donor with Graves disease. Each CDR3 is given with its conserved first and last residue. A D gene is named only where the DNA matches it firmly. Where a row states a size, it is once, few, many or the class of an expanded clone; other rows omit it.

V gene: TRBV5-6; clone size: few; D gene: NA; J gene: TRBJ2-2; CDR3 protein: CASSFWHSAGGELFF; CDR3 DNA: TGTGCCAGCAGCTTTTGGCATTCGGCAGGCGGGGAGCTGTTTTTT
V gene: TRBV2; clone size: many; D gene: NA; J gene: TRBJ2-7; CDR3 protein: CASSVTPGVFYEQYF; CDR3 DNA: TGTGCCAGCAGTGTCACACCTGGAGTATTCTACGAGCAGTACTTC
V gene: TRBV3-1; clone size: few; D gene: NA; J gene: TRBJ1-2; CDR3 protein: CASSQDQGSGYTF; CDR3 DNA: TGTGCCAGCAGCCAAGATCAGGGATCGGGCTACACCTTC
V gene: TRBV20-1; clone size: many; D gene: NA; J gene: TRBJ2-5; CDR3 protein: CSASGTSLPTQYF; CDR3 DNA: TGCAGTGCTAGTGGGACATCCCTTCCGACCCAGTACTTC
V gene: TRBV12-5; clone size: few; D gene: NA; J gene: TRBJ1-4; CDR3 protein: CASGPTVEKLFF; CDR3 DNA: TGTGCTAGTGGTCCGACTGTTGAAAAACTGTTTTTT
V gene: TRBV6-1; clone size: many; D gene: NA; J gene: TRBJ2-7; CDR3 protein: CASSGGAPPEQYF; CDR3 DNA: TGTGCCAGCAGTGGCGGGGCCCCGCCGGAGCAGTACTTC
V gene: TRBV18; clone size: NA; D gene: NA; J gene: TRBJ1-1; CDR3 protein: CASSPNLAQPIEAFF; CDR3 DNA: TGTGCCAGCTCACCTAATCTGGCACAGCCAATTGAAGCTTTCTTT
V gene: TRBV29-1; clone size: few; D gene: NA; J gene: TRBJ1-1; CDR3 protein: CSVDRGRGNTEAFF; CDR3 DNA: TGCAGCGTTGATAGAGGCAGGGGGAACACTGAAGCTTTCTTT
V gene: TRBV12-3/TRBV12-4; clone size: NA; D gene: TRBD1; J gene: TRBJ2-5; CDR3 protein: CASSRPGQKGTQYF; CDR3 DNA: TGTGCCAGCAGCAGACCGGGACAGAAAGGGACCCAGTACTTC
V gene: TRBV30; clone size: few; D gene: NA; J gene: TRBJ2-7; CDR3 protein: CAWSLGIGYEQYF; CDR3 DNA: TGTGCCTGGAGTCTGGGGATCGGTTACGAGCAGTACTTC
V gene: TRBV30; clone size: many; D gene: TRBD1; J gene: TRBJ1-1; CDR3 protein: CAWTDRVTEAFF; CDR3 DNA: TGTGCCTGGACCGACAGGGTCACTGAAGCTTTCTTT
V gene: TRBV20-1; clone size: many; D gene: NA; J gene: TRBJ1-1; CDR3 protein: CSARGGVKGTEAFF; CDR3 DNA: TGCAGTGCTAGAGGTGGGGTTAAGGGCACTGAAGCTTTCTTT
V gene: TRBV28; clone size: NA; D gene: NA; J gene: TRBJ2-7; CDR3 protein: CASLREKQYF; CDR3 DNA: TGTGCCAGCCTCAGGGAGAAGCAGTACTTC
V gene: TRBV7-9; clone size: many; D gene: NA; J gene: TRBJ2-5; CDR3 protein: CASSRDYQETQYF; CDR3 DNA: TGTGCCAGCAGCCGGGACTACCAAGAGACCCAGTACTTC
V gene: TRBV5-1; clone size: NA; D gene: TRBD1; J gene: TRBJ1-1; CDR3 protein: CASSLSTGVRAEAFF; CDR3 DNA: TGCGCCAGCAGCTTGTCGACAGGGGTACGGGCTGAAGCTTTCTTT
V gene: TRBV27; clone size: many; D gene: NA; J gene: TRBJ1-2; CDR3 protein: CASRPSGGVYGYTF; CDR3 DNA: TGTGCCAGCAGGCCCTCAGGAGGGGTCTATGGCTACACCTTC